This TCR beta chain was identified during a study of blood T cell repertoires in COVID-19. CDR1 and CDR2 (germline): SGHVS, FQNEAQ. J was trimmed by 5 bases and V by 6 bases; bases with no gene match: 14. The CDR3 runs 16 residues. Two negative PCRs, clearance, or symptom resolution characterized the recovered Cohort 3 donors. Sequenced by immunoSEQ multiplex PCR; TCRdb stores in-frame clones only, minus some. Counted here are hundreds of thousands of clones, less than 90% occurring once; the ten biggest clones make up 3%. This chain uses TRBV7-8 with TRBJ1-1; the match to TRBD1 covers 8 bases. The sequenced sample was PBMCs or T cells enriched from blood (not recorded which). This TCR was recovered from a woman aged 50 to 60 who had recovered from COVID-19. CDR3 in amino acids: CASRDVQGQGGTEAFF. As DNA, the CDR3 is TGTGCCAGCAGAGACGTCCAAGGACAGGGAGGAACTGAAGCTTTCTTT.